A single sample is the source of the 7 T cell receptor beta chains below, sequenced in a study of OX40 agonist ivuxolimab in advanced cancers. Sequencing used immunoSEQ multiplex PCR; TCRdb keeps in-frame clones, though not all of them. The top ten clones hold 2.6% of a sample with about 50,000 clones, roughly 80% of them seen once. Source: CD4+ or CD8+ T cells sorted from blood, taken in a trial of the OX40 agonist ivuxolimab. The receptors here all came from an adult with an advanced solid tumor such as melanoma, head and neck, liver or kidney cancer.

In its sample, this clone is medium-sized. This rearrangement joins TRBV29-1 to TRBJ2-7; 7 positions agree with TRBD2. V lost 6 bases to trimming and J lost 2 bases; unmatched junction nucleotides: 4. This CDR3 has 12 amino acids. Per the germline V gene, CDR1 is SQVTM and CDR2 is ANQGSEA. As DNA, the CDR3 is TGCAGCGTCAGGGACTACACCTACGAGCAGTACTTC. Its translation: CSVRDYTYEQYF.

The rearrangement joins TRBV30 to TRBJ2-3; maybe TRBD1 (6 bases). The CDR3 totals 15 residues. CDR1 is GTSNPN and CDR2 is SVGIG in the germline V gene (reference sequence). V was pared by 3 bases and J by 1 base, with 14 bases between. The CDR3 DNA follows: TGTGCCTGGAGGAGGGGGAGTTGGGGCACAGATACGCAGTATTTT. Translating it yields CAWRRGSWGTDTQYF.

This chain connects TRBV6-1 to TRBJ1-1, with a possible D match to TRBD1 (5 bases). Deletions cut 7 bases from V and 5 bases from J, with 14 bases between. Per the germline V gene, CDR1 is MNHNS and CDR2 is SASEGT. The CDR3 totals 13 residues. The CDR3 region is CASIQTGLTEAFF. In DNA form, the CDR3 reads TGTGCCAGCATCCAAACAGGATTGACTGAAGCTTTCTTT.

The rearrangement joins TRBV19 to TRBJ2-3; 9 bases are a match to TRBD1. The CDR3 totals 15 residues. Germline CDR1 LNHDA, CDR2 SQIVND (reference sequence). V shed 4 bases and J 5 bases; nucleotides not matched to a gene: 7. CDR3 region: CASSKTGGRLDTQYF. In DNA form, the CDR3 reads TGTGCCAGTAGTAAAACAGGGGGCCGGCTAGATACGCAGTATTTT.

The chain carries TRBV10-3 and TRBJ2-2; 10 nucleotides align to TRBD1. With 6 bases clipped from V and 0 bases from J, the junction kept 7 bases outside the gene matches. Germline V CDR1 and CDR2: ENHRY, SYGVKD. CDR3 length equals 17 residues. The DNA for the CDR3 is TGTGCCATCAGACCGGGACAGGGGTTAGCGAACACCGGGGAGCTGTTTTTT. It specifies CAIRPGQGLANTGELFF.

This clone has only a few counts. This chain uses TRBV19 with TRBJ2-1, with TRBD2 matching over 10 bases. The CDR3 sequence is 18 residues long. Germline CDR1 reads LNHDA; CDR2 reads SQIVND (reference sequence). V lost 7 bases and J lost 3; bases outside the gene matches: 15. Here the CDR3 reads CASTTPFRAGGSYNEQFF. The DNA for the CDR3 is TGTGCCAGTACCACACCTTTTAGAGCGGGAGGGAGCTACAATGAGCAGTTCTTC.

The DNA for the CDR3 is TGTGCCAGCAGCCCACCACAGGGTAACTATGGCTACACCTTC. Protein product: CASSPPQGNYGYTF. The chain couples TRBV28 to TRBJ1-2, with D possibly matching TRBD1 (6 bases). The V end lost 6 bases, the J end lost 1 base, and 12 bases lay between the germline ends. The CDR3 sequence is 14 residues long. The germline CDR1 and CDR2 sequences are MDHEN and SYDVKM.